This TCR beta chain was observed in a study of cytomegalovirus exposure and HLA in healthy donors. Germline V lookup: CDR1 MNHEY, CDR2 SVGAGI. Trimming left V 5 bases short and J 7 bases short, with 17 bases between. The CDR3 has 15 amino acids. The study ran its PCR with 60 Vbeta and 13 Jbeta primers. Generated by immunoSEQ multiplex PCR, the TCRdb table keeps only in-frame clones and is missing some. The table records around 140,000 clones, 70% to 80% of them present only once. The origin of this receptor is a female donor in good health and CMV-seropositive. Sequenced sample: PBMCs. The chain employs TRBV6-5 and TRBJ1-4, with D uncertain. For the CDR3, the DNA is TGTGCCAGCAGTCTATCGAGCGTCACGGGTGAAAAACTGTTTTTT. Translated, it gives CASSLSSVTGEKLFF.